The T cell receptor (beta chain) described here comes from a study of cytomegalovirus exposure and HLA in healthy donors. Germline V lookup: CDR1 LGHNA, CDR2 YSLEER. V lost 1 base and J lost 6, with 13 bases in between. This CDR3 contains 15 residues. The PCR had 60 Vbeta and 13 Jbeta primers. The repertoire was sequenced with immunoSEQ multiplex PCR; TCRdb's copy has only in-frame clones and lacks some. This table has 250,000 to 300,000 clones, just under 85% appearing once. The J gene is TRBJ1-5, the V gene TRBV4-3; D perhaps matches TRBD1 (5 bases). Material: PBMCs. This receptor was identified in a woman aged 40 to 50 in good health and CMV-seropositive. The DNA of the CDR3 is TGCGCCAGCAGCCAAGTCGGAGGGGTGGGTCAGCCCCAGCATTTT. Protein: CASSQVGGVGQPQHF.